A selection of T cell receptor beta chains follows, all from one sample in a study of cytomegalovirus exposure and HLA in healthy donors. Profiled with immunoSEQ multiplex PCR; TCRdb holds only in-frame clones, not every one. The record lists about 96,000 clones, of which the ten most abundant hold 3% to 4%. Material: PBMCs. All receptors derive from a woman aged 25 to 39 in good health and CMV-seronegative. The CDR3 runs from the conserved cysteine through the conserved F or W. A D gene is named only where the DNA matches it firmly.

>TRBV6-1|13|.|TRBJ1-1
CASLEGVGTEAFF
TGTGCCAGCTTAGAGGGGGTAGGGACTGAAGCTTTCTTT
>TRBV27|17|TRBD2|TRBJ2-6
CASSFGGGVSGANVLTF
TGTGCCAGCAGTTTCGGCGGGGGGGTGTCTGGGGCCAACGTCCTGACTTTC
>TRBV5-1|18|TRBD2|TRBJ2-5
CASSSRTSGGHEQETQYF
TGCGCCAGCAGCTCAAGGACTAGCGGGGGCCACGAACAAGAGACCCAGTACTTC
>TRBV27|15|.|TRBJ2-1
CASSWRGPTYNEQFF
TGTGCCAGCAGTTGGCGGGGGCCGACCTACAATGAGCAGTTCTTC
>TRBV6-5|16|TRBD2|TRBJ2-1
CASSYSLRGAHNEQFF
TGTGCCAGCAGTTACTCGCTGCGGGGGGCCCACAATGAGCAGTTCTTC
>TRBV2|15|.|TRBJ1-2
CASSDLDRSAYGYTF
TGTGCCAGCAGTGACCTGGACAGATCTGCCTATGGCTACACCTTC
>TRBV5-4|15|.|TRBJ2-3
CASSFWGGTKDTQYF
TGTGCCAGCAGCTTCTGGGGGGGCACAAAAGATACGCAGTATTTT
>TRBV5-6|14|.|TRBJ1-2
CASSLKQGDYGYTF
TGTGCCAGCAGCTTGAAACAGGGCGACTATGGCTACACCTTC
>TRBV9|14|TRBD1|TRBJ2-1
CASNRDRGYNEQFF
TGTGCCAGCAACCGGGACAGGGGATACAATGAGCAGTTCTTC
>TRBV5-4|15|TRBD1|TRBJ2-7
CASSLGGQGRYEQYF
TGTGCCAGCAGCTTGGGGGGACAGGGGAGATACGAGCAGTACTTC
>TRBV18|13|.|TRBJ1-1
CASSRARNTEAFF
TGTGCCAGCTCACGGGCCCGGAACACTGAAGCTTTCTTT
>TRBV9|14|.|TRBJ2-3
CASSVGRWTDTQYF
TGTGCCAGCAGCGTAGGGAGGTGGACAGATACGCAGTATTTT
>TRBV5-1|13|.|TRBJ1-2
CASSLPGNYGYTF
TGCGCCAGCAGCTTGCCAGGGAACTATGGCTACACCTTC
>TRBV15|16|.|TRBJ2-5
CATSRAGRGLQETQYF
TGTGCCACCAGCAGAGCAGGGCGGGGCCTCCAAGAGACCCAGTACTTC
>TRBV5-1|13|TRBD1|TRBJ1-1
CATGLDRGTEAFF
TGCGCCACCGGCTTGGACAGGGGCACTGAAGCTTTCTTT
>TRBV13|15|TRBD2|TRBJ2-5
CASSSEASGKWEQYF
TGTGCCAGCAGTTCTGAGGCTAGCGGGAAGTGGGAGCAGTACTTC
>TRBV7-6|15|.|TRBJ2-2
CASSSGHPNTGELFF
TGTGCCAGCAGCTCGGGACATCCGAACACCGGGGAGCTGTTTTTT
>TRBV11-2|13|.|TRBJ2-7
CASSSGVSYEQYF
TGTGCCAGCAGCTCGGGGGTATCCTACGAGCAGTACTTC
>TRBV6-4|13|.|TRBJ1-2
CASSDSGRYGYTF
TGTGCCAGCAGTGACTCGGGGAGGTATGGCTACACCTTC
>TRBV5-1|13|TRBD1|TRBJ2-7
CASSSRTGDEQYF
TGCGCCAGCAGCTCCAGGACAGGGGACGAGCAGTACTTC
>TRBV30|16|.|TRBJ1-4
CAWSVGRDTTNEKLFF
TGTGCCTGGAGTGTGGGCAGGGACACAACTAATGAAAAACTGTTTTTT
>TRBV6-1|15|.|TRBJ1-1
CASSSQGLANTEAFF
TGTGCCAGCAGTTCCCAGGGCTTGGCGAACACTGAAGCTTTCTTT
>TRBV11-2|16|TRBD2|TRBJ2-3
CASSSETSGRADTQYF
TGTGCCAGCAGCTCCGAGACTAGCGGGAGAGCAGATACGCAGTATTTT
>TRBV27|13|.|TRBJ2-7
CASSPTSTYEQYF
TGTGCCAGCAGTCCTACTTCCACCTACGAGCAGTACTTC
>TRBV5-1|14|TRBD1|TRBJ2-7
CASSRGQSSYEQYF
TGCGCCAGCAGCAGGGGACAGAGCTCCTACGAGCAGTACTTC
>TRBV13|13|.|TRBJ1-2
CASSWQRNYGYTF
TGTGCCAGCAGTTGGCAGCGAAATTATGGCTACACCTTC
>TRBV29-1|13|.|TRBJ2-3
CSAGRDITDTQYF
TGCAGCGCCGGCCGGGACATCACAGATACGCAGTATTTT
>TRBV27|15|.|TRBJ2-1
CASSLLGETYNEQFF
TGTGCCAGCAGTTTATTAGGGGAAACCTACAATGAGCAGTTCTTC